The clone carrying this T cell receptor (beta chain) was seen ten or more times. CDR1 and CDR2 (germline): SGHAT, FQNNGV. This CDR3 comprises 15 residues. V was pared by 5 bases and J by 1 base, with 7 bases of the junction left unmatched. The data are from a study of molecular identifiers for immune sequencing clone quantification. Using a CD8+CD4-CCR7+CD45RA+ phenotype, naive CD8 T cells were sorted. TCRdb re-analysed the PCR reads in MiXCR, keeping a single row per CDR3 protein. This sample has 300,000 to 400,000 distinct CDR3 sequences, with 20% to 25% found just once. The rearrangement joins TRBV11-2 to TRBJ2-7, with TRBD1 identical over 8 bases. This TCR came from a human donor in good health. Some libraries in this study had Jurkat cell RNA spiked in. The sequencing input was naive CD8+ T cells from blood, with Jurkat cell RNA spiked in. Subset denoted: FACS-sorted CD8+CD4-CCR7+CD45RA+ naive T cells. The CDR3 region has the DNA TGTGCCAGCAGCCCGACCGGGACAGGATCCTACGAGCAGTACTTC. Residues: CASSPTGTGSYEQYF.